This TCR beta chain was identified in a study of T cells after posttransplantation cyclophosphamide. This clone showed up many times. As yet, its antigen is unknown. The data were produced by immunoSEQ multiplex PCR, yet TCRdb's version contains in-frame clones alone and is incomplete. The sample has approximately 39,000 clones, none seen only once. The CDR3 is made up of 14 amino acids. J lost 3 bases, V lost 7 bases, and 5 bases had no gene match. Looked up from germline, CDR1 is SGHAT and CDR2 is FQNNGV. Study-wide results and limits: TRB overlap between skin or GI tissue T cells and blood was limited. Later post-transplant blood repertoires were often dominated by donor CD8+ memory clones. After PTCy, TRB diversity resembled that of CNI/methotrexate controls.

The chain employs TRBV11-2 and TRBJ1-1; 10 nucleotides agree with TRBD1. Sequencing used PBMCs. The clonotype originates from a girl aged 10-17 years in good health, CMV-negative, and a related stem cell transplant donor. In DNA, the CDR3 is TGTGCCAGCAAGACAGGGGGCGCGCACACTGAAGCTTTCTTT. It encodes CASKTGGAHTEAFF.